This T cell receptor beta chain was captured in a study of tumor-infiltrating lymphocytes in localized non-small cell lung cancer. Study-level findings and limits: Not all patients were TCR sequenced, owing to tissue quantity. T-cell fraction did not differ between immunotypes IM1 and IM2.

Sequencing used immunoSEQ multiplex PCR; TCRdb keeps in-frame clones, though not all of them. Of approximately 4,800 clones in the sample, roughly 95% were seen once. About this clone: The antigen remains unidentified.

The length of the CDR3 is 13 residues. Germline V CDR1 and CDR2: SQVTM, ANQGSEA. Between the trimmed V and J ends, which lost 4 bases and 0 bases, there was a span of 6 bases. Sequenced: uninvolved lung tissue not adjacent to the tumor. The receptor was isolated from a human donor with non-small cell lung cancer. The chain carries TRBV29-1 and TRBJ2-2; D perhaps matches TRBD1 (5 bases). CDR3 in DNA: TGCAGCGTTGGACAGACGAACACCGGGGAGCTGTTTTTT. It is translated as CSVGQTNTGELFF.